Shown below are 8 T cell receptor beta chains from a single sample sequenced in a study of early T cells in non-severe SARS-CoV-2 infection. MiXCR, run by TCRdb on the 5' RACE reads, gives a single entry per CDR3 protein. The sample holds around 50,000 distinct CDR3 sequences, over 10% seen once. The specimen sequenced was whole blood. These receptors all come from an adult who was a healthcare worker with PCR-confirmed SARS-CoV-2 infection or an uninfected control (not recorded which).

This clonotype was counted ten times or more. The V gene is TRBV9, the J gene TRBJ1-1; D call uncertain. Germline lookup yields CDR1 SGDLS and CDR2 YYNGEE. Trimming cost V 0 bases and J 1 base, with 13 bases left between them. The CDR3 length is 16 residues. The CDR3 DNA reads TGTGCCAGCAGCGTAGCACAGTCCACCGGGAACACTGAAGCTTTCTTT. Protein product: CASSVAQSTGNTEAFF. Filled out from reference TRBV9 and TRBJ1-1, the complete variable domain reads DSGVTQTPKHLITATGQRVTLRCSPRSGDLSVYWYQQSLDQGLQFLIQYYNGEERAKGNILERFSAQQFPDLHSELNLSSLELGDSALYFCASSVAQSTGNTEAFFGQGTRLTVV.

This sequence joins TRBV5-5 and TRBJ2-7, with D possibly matching TRBD1 (5 bases). V lost 2 bases, J lost 4 bases, and 10 bases lay in between. Germline V gene sequence: CDR1 SGHKS, CDR2 YYEKEE (reference sequence). The CDR3 has 13 amino acids. CDR3 sequence (DNA): TGTGCCAGCAGCTTTTCCAGGGTTTACGAGCAGTACTTC. The encoded protein is CASSFSRVYEQYF.

This clonotype was observed many times. The rearrangement links TRBV15 to TRBJ2-3, with TRBD1 as a possible D gene (6 bases). V was clipped by 6 bases and J by 1 base, with 17 bases between them. The CDR3 is 16 amino acids. Per the germline V gene, CDR1 is LNHNV and CDR2 is YYDKDF (reference sequence). The CDR3 DNA reads TGTGCCACCAGACCCGTGGGGGCAGCCGGCACAGATACGCAGTATTTT. Its protein product is CATRPVGAAGTDTQYF.

This clonotype showed up many times. The chain has TRBV7-2 and TRBJ2-1; 11 positions match TRBD2. V was pared by 1 base and J by 5 bases, with 7 bases of the junction left unmatched. Germline values: CDR1 SGHTA, CDR2 FQGNSA. CDR3 length equals 17 residues. In DNA, the CDR3 is TGTGCCAGCAGCTTAGGCCCCGGACTAGCGGGCCACAATGAGCAGTTCTTC. This encodes CASSLGPGLAGHNEQFF.

This chain connects TRBV5-6 to TRBJ1-1; D might be TRBD1 (5 bases). Between the trimmed V and J ends, which lost 3 bases and 4 bases, there was a span of 16 bases. The CDR3 has 15 amino acids. Germline V gene data show CDR1 as SGHDT and CDR2 as YYEEEE. The DNA for the CDR3 is TGTGCCAGCAGCTGGGGCCCAGGGTGGAGCACTGAAGCTTTCTTT. This translates into CASSWGPGWSTEAFF.

This clonotype was seen at least ten times. The chain recombines TRBV10-3 with TRBJ2-1; D is ambiguous. CDR3 size: 13 residues. Germline CDR1 is ENHRY and CDR2 is SYGVKD. V lost 4 bases, J lost 8 bases, and 12 bases lay in between. The CDR3 DNA follows: TGTGCCATCAGTGTTTATATTCAGGATGAGCAGTTCTTC. Translating gives CAISVYIQDEQFF.

This clonotype was counted only a few times. One end of the junction varies from germline; a read error may be responsible. The genes are TRBV3-1 and TRBJ1-6, with D possibly being TRBD1 (6 bases). The CDR3 runs 14 residues. Germline lookup yields CDR1 LGHDT and CDR2 YNNKEL (reference sequence). The CDR3: CASSPTGWDSSLHF. The CDR3, as DNA: TGTGCCAGCAGCCCGACAGGTTGGGATTCATCCCTCCACTTT.

This clonotype has at least ten counts. CDR3 protein: CASSLQQLSSYEQYF. The CDR3 nucleotides read TGTGCCAGCAGCTTACAACAGCTAAGCTCCTACGAGCAGTACTTC. This chain joins TRBV7-2 and TRBJ2-7; no definite D call. The V gene's germline CDR1 is SGHTA and CDR2 FQGNSA. The V and J ends lost 2 bases and 0 bases respectively, with 11 bases between them. The length of the CDR3 is 15 residues.